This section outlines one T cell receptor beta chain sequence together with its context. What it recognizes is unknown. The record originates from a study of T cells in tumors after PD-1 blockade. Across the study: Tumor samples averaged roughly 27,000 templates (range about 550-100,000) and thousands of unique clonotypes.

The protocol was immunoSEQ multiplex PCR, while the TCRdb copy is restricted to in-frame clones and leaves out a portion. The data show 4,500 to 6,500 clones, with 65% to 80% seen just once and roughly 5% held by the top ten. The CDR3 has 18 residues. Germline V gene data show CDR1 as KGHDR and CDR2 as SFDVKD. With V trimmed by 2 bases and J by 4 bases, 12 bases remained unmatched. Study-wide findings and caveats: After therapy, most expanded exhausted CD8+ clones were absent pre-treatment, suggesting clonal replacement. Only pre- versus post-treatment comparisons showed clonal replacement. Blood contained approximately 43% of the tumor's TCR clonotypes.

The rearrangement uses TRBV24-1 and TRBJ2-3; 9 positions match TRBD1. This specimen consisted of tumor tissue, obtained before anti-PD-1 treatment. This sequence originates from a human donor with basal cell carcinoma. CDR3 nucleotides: TGTGCCACCAGTGATTCGGTGACCGGGACAGGGCCCCCAGATACGCAGTATTTT. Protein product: CATSDSVTGTGPPDTQYF.